This TCR beta chain came from a study of T cells after yellow fever vaccination. General observations from the study: Abundant bulk-population clonotypes could contaminate the FACS-sorted repertoires.

The TCR cDNA carried a universal primer site and UMIs from 5'RACE template switching. TCRdb re-analysed the 5' RACE reads in MiXCR, keeping a single row per CDR3 protein. The table records about 500,000 distinct CDR3 sequences, roughly a sixth of them present only once. Points on this clonotype: The antigen remains unidentified. A much more abundant neighbour one base away suggests this may be a read error.

The CDR3 runs 14 residues. Per the germline V gene, CDR1 is DFQATT and CDR2 is SNEGSKA (reference sequence). Trimming at V came to 3 bases and at J to 2 bases, leaving 1 base not matched to a gene. The TCR sequence derives from a man aged 18 to 29 who received the YFV17D yellow fever vaccine. The specimen was PBMCs, collected 5 to 6 days after the first yellow fever vaccination. This chain connects TRBV20-1 to TRBJ2-5; TRBD2 aligns across 12 bases. DNA for the CDR3: TGCAGTGCTAGTCTAGCGGGGGGGCAAGAGACCCAGTACTTC. It encodes CSASLAGGQETQYF.